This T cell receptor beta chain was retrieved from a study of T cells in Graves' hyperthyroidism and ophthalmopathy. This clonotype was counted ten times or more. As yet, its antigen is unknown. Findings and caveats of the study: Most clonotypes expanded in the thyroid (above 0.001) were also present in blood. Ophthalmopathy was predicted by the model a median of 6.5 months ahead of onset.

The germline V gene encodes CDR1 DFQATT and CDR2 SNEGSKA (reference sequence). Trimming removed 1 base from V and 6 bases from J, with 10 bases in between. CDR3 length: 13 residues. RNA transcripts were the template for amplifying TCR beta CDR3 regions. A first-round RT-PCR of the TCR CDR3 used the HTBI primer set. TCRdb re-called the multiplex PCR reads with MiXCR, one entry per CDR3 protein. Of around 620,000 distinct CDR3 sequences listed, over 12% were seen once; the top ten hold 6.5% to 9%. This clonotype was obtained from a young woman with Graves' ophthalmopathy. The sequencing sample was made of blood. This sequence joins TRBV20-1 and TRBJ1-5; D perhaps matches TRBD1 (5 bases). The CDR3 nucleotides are TGCAGTGCTAGAGCGGCGGGGACTCAGCCCCAGCATTTT. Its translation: CSARAAGTQPQHF.